Below are 22 T cell receptor beta chains sequenced from a single sample in a study of blood T cell repertoires in COVID-19. Clones were read by immunoSEQ multiplex PCR, and TCRdb kept only the in-frame ones, dropping some. The repertoire holds about 130,000 clones, with approximately 83% as singletons. Sequencing used peripheral blood. These receptors were taken from a woman in her forties or fifties who had recovered from COVID-19.

The J gene is TRBJ2-2, the V gene TRBV6-5; 11 bases agree with TRBD2. This CDR3 has 14 residues. Germline CDR1 and CDR2: MNHEY and SVGAGI. J lost 5 bases, V lost 10 bases, and 6 bases had no gene match. CDR3 DNA sequence: TGTGCCACCATAGCGGGGGGGTTAACCGGGGAGCTGTTTTTT. Protein sequence: CATIAGGLTGELFF.

The chain uses TRBV2 and TRBJ2-1; TRBD1 matches at 7 bases. Germline CDR1 reads SNHLY; CDR2 reads FYNNEI. The CDR3 has 14 amino acids. J lost 6 bases, V lost 4 bases, and 6 bases had no gene match. CDR3 loop: CASSVVTGINEQFF. DNA of the CDR3: TGTGCCAGCAGTGTAGTGACAGGGATCAATGAGCAGTTCTTC.

The chain uses TRBV27 and TRBJ2-2, with TRBD1 as a possible D gene (5 bases). The CDR3 has 15 amino acids. Trimming shortened V by 2 bases and J by 4 bases, and 11 bases separated the two germline ends. Germline CDR1 reads MNHEY; CDR2 reads SMNVEV (reference sequence). CDR3 sequence (DNA): TGTGCCAGCAGTTTAAACACAGGACCCACCGGGGAGCTGTTTTTT. Translating it yields CASSLNTGPTGELFF.

CDR3 region: CASSLGPGVDSSYEQYF. The CDR3 DNA sequence: TGTGCCAGCAGTTTGGGTCCAGGGGTCGATAGCTCCTACGAGCAGTACTTC. The J gene is TRBJ2-7, the V gene TRBV27, with TRBD1 as a possible D gene (6 bases). The CDR3 runs to 17 residues. From germline, CDR1 is MNHEY and CDR2 SMNVEV (reference sequence). V shed 3 bases and J shed 0 bases, with 18 bases lying between them.

V is TRBV29-1 and J is TRBJ2-7; the match to TRBD2 covers 8 bases. This CDR3 is 14 amino acids long. Germline V gene data show CDR1 as SQVTM and CDR2 as ANQGSEA. J gave up 2 bases and V 2 bases, and 5 bases lay outside the gene matches. The CDR3 DNA follows: TGCAGCGTTGAATTGGACGGGAGGGCCTACGAGCAGTACTTC. Its translation: CSVELDGRAYEQYF.

This chain uses TRBV5-5 with TRBJ2-6; D might be TRBD1 (6 bases). Trimming took 5 bases from V and 0 from J, leaving 12 bases between them. This CDR3 region has 16 residues. The germline V gene encodes CDR1 SGHKS and CDR2 YYEKEE (reference sequence). The CDR3 here is CASRALRGSGANVLTF. The CDR3 DNA sequence: TGTGCCAGCAGGGCCCTCAGGGGCTCTGGGGCCAACGTCCTGACTTTC.

V gene TRBV30 combines with J gene TRBJ2-2, with TRBD2 matching 13 bases. CDR1 GTSNPN and CDR2 SVGIG come from the germline V gene (reference sequence). This CDR3 has 17 residues. After removal of 0 bases from V and 7 bases from J, the junction contained 8 bases not matched to a gene. CDR3 in DNA: TGTGCCTGGAGTGTACACCTACTAGCGGGAGGGAGCGGGGAGCTGTTTTTT. This sequence encodes CAWSVHLLAGGSGELFF. The variable domain in full, with the rest retrieved from reference TRBV30 and TRBJ2-2, is SQTIHQWPATLVQPVGSPLSLECTVEGTSNPNLYWYRQAAGRGLQLLFYSVGIGQISSEVPQNLSASRPQDRQFILSSKKLLLSDSGFYLCAWSVHLLAGGSGELFFGEGSRLTVL.

This clone has just one count. This sequence joins TRBV4-1 and TRBJ2-2; D is possibly TRBD1 (6 bases). The germline gives CDR1 MGHRA, CDR2 YSYEKL. The V and J ends lost 3 bases and 0 bases respectively, with 23 bases between them. CDR3 length: 20 residues. The CDR3 loop reads CASSHIIPHRDTANTGELFF. The CDR3 DNA is TGCGCCAGCAGCCATATCATTCCTCACCGGGACACAGCGAACACCGGGGAGCTGTTTTTT.

This rearrangement joins TRBV7-2 to TRBJ2-7; 7 bases map to TRBD1. Germline CDR1 is SGHTA and CDR2 is FQGNSA. The CDR3 has 13 residues. J was trimmed by 8 bases and V by 2 bases; bases with no gene match: 6. CDR3 region: CASSLQDRDKQYF. CDR3 in DNA: TGTGCCAGCAGCTTACAAGACAGGGATAAGCAGTACTTC.

J is TRBJ1-2 and V is TRBV7-2, with D perhaps matching TRBD1 (6 bases). V was shortened by 2 bases and J by 1 base, with 14 bases between the two germline ends. The CDR3 covers 16 residues. Looked up from germline, CDR1 is SGHTA and CDR2 is FQGNSA. Here the CDR3 reads CASSLQGGTSNYGYTF. CDR3 nucleotides: TGTGCCAGCAGCTTACAAGGGGGGACTAGTAACTATGGCTACACCTTC.

The V call is TRBV5-1, the J call TRBJ1-6; 11 nucleotides line up with TRBD1. CDR3 length: 14 residues. Trimming cost V 6 bases and J 14 bases; bases outside gene matches: 10. Germline loops: CDR1 SGHRS, CDR2 YFSETQ. The CDR3 DNA is TGCGCCAGCACCCGGGACAGGGGGATCGGGACCCTCCACTTT. The encoded protein is CASTRDRGIGTLHF. Complete variable domain (other parts from reference TRBV5-1 and TRBJ1-6): KAGVTQTPRYLIKTRGQQVTLSCSPISGHRSVSWYQQTPGQGLQFLFEYFSETQRNKGNFPGRFSGRQFSNSRSEMNVSTLELGDSALYLCASTRDRGIGTLHFGNGTRLTVT.

This rearrangement joins TRBV2 to TRBJ1-4, with D perhaps TRBD1 (5 bases). The CDR3 is 14 amino acids. In germline, CDR1 is SNHLY, CDR2 FYNNEI. V was cut by 5 bases and J by 8 bases, with 15 bases left in between. CDR3 DNA sequence: TGTGCCAGCAGTTTCAGGGTTAATCGAGAAAAACTGTTTTTT. Its translation: CASSFRVNREKLFF.

This clone was seen a single time. The rearrangement uses TRBV21-1 and TRBJ1-3; the table names TRBD1, a call not compared with the DNA. TRBV21-1 is a listed pseudogene. The CDR3 contains 15 residues. CDR3 amino acids: CASRTDRTSGNTIYF. The CDR3 region has the DNA TGTGCCAGCAGAACAGACAGGACCTCTGGAAACACCATATATTTT.

The chain recombines TRBV2 with TRBJ1-4; TRBD1 is a possible D gene (6 bases). From germline, CDR1 is SNHLY and CDR2 FYNNEI. The CDR3 totals 14 residues. Trimming pared 5 bases from V and 8 bases from J, leaving 15 bases between. The CDR3 protein is CASSKSRQGEKLFF. The DNA of the CDR3 is TGTGCCAGCAGTAAATCGCGGCAGGGGGAAAAACTGTTTTTT. The full variable domain, with the rest looked up from reference TRBV2 and TRBJ1-4, is EPEVTQTPSHQVTQMGQEVILRCVPISNHLYFYWYRQILGQKVEFLVSFYNNEISEKSEIFDDQFSVERPDGSNFTLKIRSTKLEDSAMYFCASSKSRQGEKLFFGSGTQLSVL.

This rearrangement joins TRBV6-6 to TRBJ2-5; possible D gene TRBD2, 6 bases. The CDR3 has 14 residues. Trimming cost V 2 bases and J 5 bases, with 12 bases left between them. The V gene's germline CDR1 is MNHNY and CDR2 SVGAGI (reference sequence). The CDR3 loop reads CASSYAGMGETQYF. The CDR3 region has the DNA TGTGCCAGCAGTTACGCGGGGATGGGGGAGACCCAGTACTTC.

The rearrangement links TRBV2 to TRBJ2-5; D is perhaps TRBD1 (6 bases). There are 13 residues in the CDR3. Germline CDR1 is SNHLY and CDR2 is FYNNEI. The CDR3 loop is CVVRGREQETQYF. In DNA, the CDR3 is TGTGTCGTCAGGGGCAGAGAACAAGAGACCCAGTACTTC.

The rearrangement uses TRBV7-2 and TRBJ2-3, with TRBD2 matching 9 bases. Unmatched junction bases numbered 9, after V lost 3 bases and J lost 5 bases. The germline CDR1 and CDR2 sequences are SGHTA and FQGNSA. The CDR3 totals 16 residues. CDR3 region: CASSFQAGGGKDTQYF. CDR3 in DNA: TGTGCCAGCAGCTTTCAAGCGGGGGGCGGGAAAGATACGCAGTATTTT.

V usage is TRBV18 and J usage is TRBJ2-3; D unresolved. V shed 3 bases and J shed 1 base, with 8 bases lying between them. The CDR3 length is 14 residues. CDR1 and CDR2 (germline): KGHSH, LQKENI. The CDR3 region has the DNA TGTGCCAGCTCACCCCCAACTGGCACAGATACGCAGTATTTT. Protein product: CASSPPTGTDTQYF.

The V call is TRBV7-9, the J call TRBJ2-1; 13 nucleotides align to TRBD2. This CDR3 comprises 16 residues. CDR1 is SEHNR, CDR2 FQNEAQ, per germline (reference sequence). The V segment lost 4 bases and the J segment 7 bases; nucleotides outside the gene matches: 7. The CDR3 is CASSSLLAGGRNEQFF. The CDR3 bases are TGTGCCAGCAGCTCGCTACTAGCGGGAGGGCGAAATGAGCAGTTCTTC.

The chain joins TRBV24-1 to TRBJ2-3, with 9 bases fitting TRBD2. With V trimmed by 6 bases and J by 1 base, 16 bases remained unmatched. The V gene's germline CDR1 is KGHDR and CDR2 SFDVKD. This CDR3 is built from 19 residues. The CDR3 nucleotides are TGTGCCACCAGTCCCGTGGGGGCGGGAGGGCTGCAAGGCACAGATACGCAGTATTTT. Encoded protein: CATSPVGAGGLQGTDTQYF.

V gene TRBV19 combines with J gene TRBJ2-3; D is possibly TRBD2 (6 bases). Germline lookup yields CDR1 LNHDA and CDR2 SQIVND (reference sequence). Trimming took 5 bases from V and 4 from J, leaving 13 bases between them. The CDR3 length is 14 residues. The CDR3 loop is CASSVAGLADTQYF. CDR3 DNA: TGTGCCAGTAGTGTTGCGGGGCTGGCAGATACGCAGTATTTT.

The CDR3 sequence is CASSPLTGAYGYTF. The CDR3 DNA follows: TGTGCCAGCTCACCGTTGACAGGGGCCTATGGCTACACCTTC. V is TRBV18 and J is TRBJ1-2; 8 bases match TRBD1. The ends lost 3 bases at V and 4 bases at J; junction bases unmatched: 4. The CDR3 is 14 residues long. CDR1 KGHSH and CDR2 LQKENI come from the germline V gene.